This TCR beta chain is drawn from a study of a mutant IDH1 vaccine in newly diagnosed glioma (dated by TCRdb to the early 2020s). With regard to the full study: Across visits V03 through V10, patients got a total of eight vaccinations, given in weeks 1, 3, 5, 7, 11, 15, 19 and 23. Of the approximately 35 treated patients, approximately 60% were male and approximately 38% were female, and the mean age was approximately 40 years. Vaccination started 4-6 weeks after radiotherapy alone, or was given together with temozolomide cycles in the groups whose treatment included chemotherapy. Longitudinal TCRB deep sequencing was performed for approximately 24 treated patients wherever samples were available for exploratory analyses. Six visits were used for peripheral blood collection: V03 (baseline), V05, V07, V10, V12 and V13. Prior to enrollment, patients had been given standard therapy consisting of radiotherapy alone, temozolomide alone, or radiochemotherapy with temozolomide, with the combination given to most patients.

General study outcomes and caveats: Availability determined which PBMC samples were chosen for TCRB deep sequencing. Pseudoprogression seemed to be unrelated to changes in the top peripheral T cell clonotypes found by TCRB sequencing. The authors stated that sample limitations prevented analyses of patient blood samples from being reproduced. Immune responses induced by the vaccine were seen in around 94% of patients across multiple MHC alleles.

Of note for this clone: It lacks a known antigen. Nothing much larger sits one base from this clone, and base qualities are not available.

The sample's time point label, in plain terms: week 11, during vaccination. Each vaccine dose was 300 ug of a 20-mer mutant IDH1 peptide in Montanide, given subcutaneously with topical imiquimod. All donors had newly diagnosed IDH1-mutant astrocytomas of WHO grade 3 or 4 that showed loss of nuclear ATRX. The samples were drawn from NOA16, a multicentre, single-arm, open-label phase I trial in Germany that tested a mutant IDH1 peptide vaccine in humans for the first time. Genomic DNA for TCRB sequencing was isolated from EDTA blood with the DNeasy Blood and Tissue Kit. Relative to germline, V is missing 5 bases and J is missing 1 base, with 5 bases of the junction outside any gene match. From its cysteine to its phenylalanine, the CDR3 spans 15 amino acids. Only the CDR3 portion is preserved as DNA: 45 bases, with reading frame beginning at the first base. CDR1 and CDR2 are read off the germline V gene as SGHAT and FQNNGV.

The method was the immunoSEQ multiplex PCR assay. Rearranged TCR beta chain sequences were amplified with the hsTCRB Kit following the manufacturer's protocol. TCRB libraries were sequenced on an Illumina MiSeq. In the paper's pipeline: Demultiplexing, trimming and gene mapping were performed with the kit vendor's proprietary platform. The table comes from immuneACCESS by way of TCRdb, which keeps in-frame sequences with V and J called. Part of the clones is missing from these tables; in studies checked, under half for an unresolved V gene and the rest for unknown reasons. That table gives V, J and clone size, and the DNA gave D and trimming. Across this sample there are under 150,000 clones, with over 75% seen only once. The ten top clones hold 5.5% of the sample.

The TCR originated in a man aged 40-49 years with glioma. Sequences were derived from PBMCs, sampled from a glioma patient whose treatment included an IDH1 peptide vaccine. The chain was built from TRBV11-2 and TRBJ2-7; 10 junctional bases match TRBD2. The CDR3 region reads CASSALAGVSYEQYF. In nucleotides, the sequence is TGTGCCAGCAGCGCTCTAGCGGGAGTTTCCTACGAGCAGTACTTC.